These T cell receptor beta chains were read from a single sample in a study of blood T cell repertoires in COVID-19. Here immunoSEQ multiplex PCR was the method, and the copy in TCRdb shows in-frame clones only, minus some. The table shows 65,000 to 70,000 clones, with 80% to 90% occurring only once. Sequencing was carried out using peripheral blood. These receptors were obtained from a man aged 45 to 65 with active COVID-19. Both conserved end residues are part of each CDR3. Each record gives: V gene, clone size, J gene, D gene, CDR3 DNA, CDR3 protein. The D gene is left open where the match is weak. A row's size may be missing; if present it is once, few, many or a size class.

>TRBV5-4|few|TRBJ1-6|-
TGTGCCAGCAGCCGACCACAGGACGGGCTGGGTTCACCCCTCCACTTT
CASSRPQDGLGSPLHF
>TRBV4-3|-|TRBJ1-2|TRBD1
TGCGCCAGCAGCCAAGATCGGACAGGGGGTGATGGCTACACCTTC
CASSQDRTGGDGYTF
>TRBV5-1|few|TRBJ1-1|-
TGCGCCAGCAGCCCCTTGACGGGGAACACTGAAGCTTTCTTT
CASSPLTGNTEAFF
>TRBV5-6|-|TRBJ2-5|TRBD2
TGTGCCAGCAGCTTGGGGGCTAGCGGCCAAGAGACCCAGTACTTC
CASSLGASGQETQYF
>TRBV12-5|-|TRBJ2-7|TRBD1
TGTGCTAGTGGTTTGGCCTTCGGACAGGGCTACGAGCAGTACTTC
CASGLAFGQGYEQYF
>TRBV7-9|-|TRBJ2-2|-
TGTGCCAGCAGCAAAACAGGAGCGAACACCGGGGAGCTGTTTTTT
CASSKTGANTGELFF
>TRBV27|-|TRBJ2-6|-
TGTGCCAGCAGTTTTCGGGTCTCTGGGGCCAACGTCCTGACTTTC
CASSFRVSGANVLTF
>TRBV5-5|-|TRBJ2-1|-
TGTGCCAGCAGCTTGGCGGCTAGCACATGGAATGAGCAGTTCTTC
CASSLAASTWNEQFF
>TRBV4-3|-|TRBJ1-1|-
TGCGCCAGCAGCCAAACAATGGGAGTGGAAGCTTTCTTT
CASSQTMGVEAFF
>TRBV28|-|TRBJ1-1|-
TGTGCCAGCAGTTTCACACCAGAGCGCACTGAAGCTTTCTTT
CASSFTPERTEAFF
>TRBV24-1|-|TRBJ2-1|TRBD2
TGTGCCACCAGTGATCCTAGCGGGAGGGCCCTCCGGGAGCAGTTCTTC
CATSDPSGRALREQFF
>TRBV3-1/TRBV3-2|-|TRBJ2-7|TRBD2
TGTGCCAGCAGCCTCGGGACTAGCGGGAGGGCCGGCGAGCAGTACTTC
CASSLGTSGRAGEQYF
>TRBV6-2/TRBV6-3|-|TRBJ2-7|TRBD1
TGTGCCAGCAGTTACCACCTCACACGGACAGGAAACTACGAGCAGTACTTC
CASSYHLTRTGNYEQYF
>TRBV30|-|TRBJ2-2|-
TGTGCCTGGAACCTAGTAAAGGTGACCGGGGAGCTGTTTTTT
CAWNLVKVTGELFF
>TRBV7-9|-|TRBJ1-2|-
TGTGCCAGCAGCACGGTTGCAGCGATAACGGGCTACACCTTC
CASSTVAAITGYTF
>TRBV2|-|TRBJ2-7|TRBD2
TGTGCCAGCAGCGATACGGGACTAGCGGGAGGGCTACGCTTC
CASSDTGLAGGLRF
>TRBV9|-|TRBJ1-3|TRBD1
TGTGCCAGCAGCACCAATTATGGGACAGCTGGAAACACCATATATTTT
CASSTNYGTAGNTIYF
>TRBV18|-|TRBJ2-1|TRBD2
TGTGCCAGCTCACCGGGACTAACTTACAATGAGCAGTTCTTC
CASSPGLTYNEQFF
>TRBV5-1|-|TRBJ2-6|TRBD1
TGCGCCAGCAGCTTGGACAGGGGATTTGACGTCCTGACTTTC
CASSLDRGFDVLTF
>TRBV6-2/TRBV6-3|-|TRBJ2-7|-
TGTGCCAGCAGTTTAACCCTCGCCGGGGTCAATTCCTACGAGCAGTACTTC
CASSLTLAGVNSYEQYF
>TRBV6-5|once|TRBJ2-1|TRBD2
TGTGCCAGCAGTTACTATGGGACTAGCGGGAGCTATGAGCAGTTCTTC
CASSYYGTSGSYEQFF
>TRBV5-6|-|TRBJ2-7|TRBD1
TGTGCCAGCAGCTTGGACAGGGGTTACGAGCAGTACTTC
CASSLDRGYEQYF
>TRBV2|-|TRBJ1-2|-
TGTGCCAGCAGTGAGCAGGAGGGGAGTGGTGGCTACACCTTC
CASSEQEGSGGYTF
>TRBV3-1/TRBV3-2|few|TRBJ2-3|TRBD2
TGTGCCAGCAGCCAAGACTTCGGCTCTAGCGGGAGGGCCGCAGATACGCAGTATTTT
CASSQDFGSSGRAADTQYF
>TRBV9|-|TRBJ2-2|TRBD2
TGTGCCAGCAGCGCGGGACTAGCGGGAACCGGGGAGCTGTTTTTT
CASSAGLAGTGELFF
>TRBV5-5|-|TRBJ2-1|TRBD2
TGTGCCAGCAGCCTCCCACTAGCGCTCTACAATGAGCAGTTCTTC
CASSLPLALYNEQFF
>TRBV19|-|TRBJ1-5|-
TGTGCCAGTAGTATACCAGGGCAGCCCCAGCATTTT
CASSIPGQPQHF
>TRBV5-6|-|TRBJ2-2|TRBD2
TGTGCCAGCAGCCCCATTTGGACTAGCGGGTCAAACACCGGGGAGCTGTTTTTT
CASSPIWTSGSNTGELFF
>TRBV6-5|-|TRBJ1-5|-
TGTGCCAGCAGTTATCAGGGGTTGGGTCAGCCCCAGCATTTT
CASSYQGLGQPQHF
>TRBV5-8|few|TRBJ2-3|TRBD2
TGTGCCAGCAGCCAACTAGCGTTTTCTAGCACAGATACGCAGTATTTT
CASSQLAFSSTDTQYF
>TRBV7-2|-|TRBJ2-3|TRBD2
TGTACCAGCGGGACTAGCGGCCCTACGCAGTATTTT
CTSGTSGPTQYF
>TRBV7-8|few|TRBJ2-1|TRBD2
TGTGCCAGCAGCTTACCCAGAAGACTAGCGGGAGCAAACAATGAGCAGTTCTTC
CASSLPRRLAGANNEQFF
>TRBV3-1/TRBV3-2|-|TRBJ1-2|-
TGTGCCAGCAGCCAAGAACCTATGTTGAACTTACGGGGCTACACCTTC
CASSQEPMLNLRGYTF
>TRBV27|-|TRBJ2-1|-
TGTGCCAGCAGTTTATCGGCTTACAATGAGCAGTTCTTC
CASSLSAYNEQFF
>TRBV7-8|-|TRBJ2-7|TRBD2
TGTGCCAGCAGCTTTGGGGCGGCTAGCGGGAGTTACCCCTACGAGCAGTACTTC
CASSFGAASGSYPYEQYF
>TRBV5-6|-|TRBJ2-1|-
TGTGCCAGCAGCCAGCGGCGAGTTTACAATGAGCAGTTCTTC
CASSQRRVYNEQFF
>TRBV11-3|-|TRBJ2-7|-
TGTGCCAGCAGCTTTAATCGTCAGACCTACGAGCAGTACTTC
CASSFNRQTYEQYF
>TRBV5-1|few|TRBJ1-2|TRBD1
TGCGCCAGCAGCGGCTCAGGGGGCCCTCGCGTCCGGGGCTACACCTTC
CASSGSGGPRVRGYTF
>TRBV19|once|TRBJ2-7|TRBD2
TGTGCCAGTAGTTCGGGACTAGCGGGGTCCTACGAGCAGTACTTC
CASSSGLAGSYEQYF
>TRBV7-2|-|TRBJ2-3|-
TGTGCCAGCAGATTGCGGGATACCGGCACAGATACGCAGTATTTT
CASRLRDTGTDTQYF
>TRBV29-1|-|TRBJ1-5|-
TGCAGCGTCAAGAGCGGGGATCAGCCCCAGCATTTT
CSVKSGDQPQHF
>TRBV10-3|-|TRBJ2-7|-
TGTGCCACAAGGGGACTTCCGAGCTCCTACGAGCAGTACTTC
CATRGLPSSYEQYF
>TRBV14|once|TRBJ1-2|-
TGTGCCAGCAGCCTCTTGAAGCAGGGTGGCTACACCTTC
CASSLLKQGGYTF
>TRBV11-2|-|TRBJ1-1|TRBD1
TGTGCCAGCTCGACAGGGGGGGCCAACACTGAAGCTTTCTTT
CASSTGGANTEAFF
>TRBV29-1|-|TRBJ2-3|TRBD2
TGCAGCGTTACAGCGGGAGGTACTAGCACAGATACGCAGTATTTT
CSVTAGGTSTDTQYF
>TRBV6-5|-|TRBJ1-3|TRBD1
TGTGCCAGCAGTCGACAGGGCCTTGCTGGAAACACCATATATTTT
CASSRQGLAGNTIYF
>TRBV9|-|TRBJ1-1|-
TGTGCCAGCAGCGTACAGGGAAACACTGAAGCTTTCTTT
CASSVQGNTEAFF
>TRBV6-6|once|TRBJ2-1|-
TGTGCCAGCAAACAACTCACAGGGATCTCCTACAATGAGCAGTTCTTC
CASKQLTGISYNEQFF
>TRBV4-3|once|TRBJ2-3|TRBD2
TGCGCCAGCAGCCGATCGACTAGCGGGAGCCAAGATACGCAGTATTTT
CASSRSTSGSQDTQYF
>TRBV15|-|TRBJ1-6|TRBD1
TGTGCCACCAGCAGGTTACCGGGACAGGGGAATTCACCCCTCCACTTT
CATSRLPGQGNSPLHF
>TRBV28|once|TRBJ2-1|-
TGTGCCAGCAGTTTATGGAGCAGGGGCAACAATGAGCAGTTCTTC
CASSLWSRGNNEQFF
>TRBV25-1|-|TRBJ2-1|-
TGTGCCAGCAGTAGGCGCGGGGAGCGGTCCTACAATGAGCAGTTCTTC
CASSRRGERSYNEQFF
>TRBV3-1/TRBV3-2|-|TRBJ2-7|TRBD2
TGTGCCAGCAGCCAAAAGGGGACTAGCGGATTCTACGAGCAGTACTTC
CASSQKGTSGFYEQYF
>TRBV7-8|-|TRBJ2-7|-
TGTGCCAGCAGCTTAGGAGCGGTCGCCTACGAGCAGTACTTC
CASSLGAVAYEQYF
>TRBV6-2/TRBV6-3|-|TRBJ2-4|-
TGTGCCAGCAGTTATTTAGGGGAAATTCAGTACTTC
CASSYLGEIQYF